Each of the 29 T cell receptor beta chains below was sequenced from the same sample in a study of technical replicates of blood from a few donors. Assay used: immunoSEQ multiplex PCR; TCRdb lists only in-frame clones, some missing. The sample yields about 75,000 clones, approximately 97% seen once. Sequencing was done on a sample of T cells isolated from PBMCs. All receptors come from a human donor in good health.

V and J are TRBV9 and TRBJ2-1, with a weak D call TRBD2 (6 bases). CDR3 length: 15 residues. CDR1 is SGDLS, CDR2 YYNGEE, per germline. V was trimmed by 3 bases and J by 7 bases, leaving 17 bases between them. The DNA of the CDR3 is TGTGCCAGCAGCGCCGGAGGGGCTAGAAAAAATGAGCAGTTCTTC. The encoded protein is CASSAGGARKNEQFF.

This rearrangement joins TRBV15 to TRBJ1-2, with 9 bases matching TRBD1. This CDR3 is 14 amino acids long. CDR1 and CDR2 from the germline V gene are LNHNV and YYDKDF (reference sequence). V shed 6 bases, J shed 8 bases, and the junction held 10 bases outside the gene matches. CDR3 nucleotide sequence: TGTGCCACCAGAGATCACAGGGGGCGTGGGGGCTACACCTTC. This encodes CATRDHRGRGGYTF.

The chain employs TRBV6-5 and TRBJ1-4; D is possibly TRBD1 (6 bases). Per the germline V gene, CDR1 is MNHEY and CDR2 is SVGAGI. V gave up 5 bases and J gave up 7 bases, with 17 bases separating them. This CDR3 contains 15 residues. CDR3 amino acids: CASSLARGAGEKLFF. The CDR3 DNA sequence: TGTGCCAGCAGTCTAGCGCGGGGGGCGGGTGAAAAACTGTTTTTT.

This clone was detected a few times. The chain's CDR3 is CASRASGQPRANYGYTF. For the CDR3, the DNA is TGTGCCAGCAGAGCCTCCGGACAGCCCCGGGCTAACTATGGCTACACCTTC. V and J are TRBV5-5 and TRBJ1-2; D possibly corresponds to TRBD1 (6 bases). This CDR3 comprises 17 residues. CDR1 and CDR2 from the germline V gene are SGHKS and YYEKEE (reference sequence). Trimming left V 5 bases short and J 0 bases short, with 20 bases between.

This clone was counted once. The rearrangement links TRBV5-1 to TRBJ1-6; 7 nucleotides match TRBD1. This CDR3 comprises 16 residues. Germline trimming cut 8 bases from V and 5 bases from J; bases unmatched to any gene: 13. Germline assignment: CDR1 SGHRS and CDR2 YFSETQ. The CDR3 loop is CASRRGQAGNNSPLHF. The CDR3, as DNA: TGCGCCAGTAGACGCGGACAGGCCGGGAATAATTCACCCCTCCACTTT.

V gene TRBV10-3 combines with J gene TRBJ2-7; a possible D gene is TRBD1 (5 bases). Trimming removed 10 bases at V and 1 base at J, with 14 bases between. CDR1 is ENHRY, CDR2 SYGVKD, per germline. There are 13 residues in the CDR3. The CDR3 reads CASLGSGSYEQYF. CDR3 bases: TGTGCCAGTCTCGGATCAGGGTCCTACGAGCAGTACTTC.

The chain links TRBV6-1 to TRBJ1-1; 9 bases align to TRBD1. The V gene's germline CDR1 is MNHNS and CDR2 SASEGT. V shed 4 bases and J 0 bases; nucleotides not matched to a gene: 12. This CDR3 has 18 amino acids. The CDR3 spells CASSVFSGTGRVNTEAFF. Here the CDR3 DNA reads TGTGCCAGCAGTGTGTTTTCCGGGACAGGGCGGGTGAACACTGAAGCTTTCTTT.

The chain couples TRBV11-1 to TRBJ1-1, with D hard to call. Germline values: CDR1 SGHAT, CDR2 FQDESV (reference sequence). This CDR3 has 14 amino acids. V was shortened by 1 base and J by 4 bases, with 10 bases between the two germline ends. The chain's CDR3 is CASSLEYGLTEAFF. The CDR3 nucleotides are TGTGCCAGCAGCTTAGAGTATGGGCTCACTGAAGCTTTCTTT.

This clone showed up just once. The chain uses TRBV6-1 and TRBJ2-7; the D is unclear. The CDR3 loop spans 13 amino acids. Germline assignment: CDR1 MNHNS and CDR2 SASEGT. Trimming removed 5 bases at V and 3 bases at J, with 11 bases between. This CDR3 reads CASSQVVNYEQYF. The DNA for the CDR3 is TGTGCCAGCAGTCAGGTGGTGAACTACGAGCAGTACTTC.

The chain carries TRBV28 and TRBJ2-7, with TRBD1 identical over 7 bases. V was pared by 1 base and J by 3 bases, with 3 bases of the junction left unmatched. Germline CDR1 MDHEN, CDR2 SYDVKM. The CDR3 sequence is 14 residues long. CDR3 in DNA: TGTGCCAGCAGTTTATCAGGGGGTGGCTACGAGCAGTACTTC. Its protein is CASSLSGGGYEQYF.

The chain couples TRBV4-1 to TRBJ2-5, with D perhaps matching TRBD1 (6 bases). Germline loops: CDR1 MGHRA, CDR2 YSYEKL. Trimming took off 0 bases at V and 7 bases at J, with 15 bases between the two ends. The CDR3 spans 15 residues. The CDR3 loop reads CASSQDRTGMWTQYF. CDR3 DNA: TGCGCCAGCAGCCAAGACCGTACAGGGATGTGGACCCAGTACTTC.

CDR3 nucleotide sequence: TGTGCCAGCAGTGGGGGACGGACTAGCTTGAACTACAATGAGCAGTTCTTC. Residues: CASSGGRTSLNYNEQFF. V usage is TRBV25-1 and J usage is TRBJ2-1; 8 bases map to TRBD2. The germline CDR1 and CDR2 sequences are MGHDK and SYGVNS. Trimming at V came to 4 bases and at J to 3 bases, leaving 11 bases not matched to a gene. This CDR3 spans 17 amino acids.

This rearrangement joins TRBV30 to TRBJ1-3; TRBD1 matches at 7 bases. Per germline, CDR1 GTSNPN and CDR2 SVGIG (reference sequence). CDR3 length: 21 amino acids. The junction had 24 bases not matched to a gene; V was cut back by 4 bases and J by 0 bases. Here the CDR3 DNA reads TGTGCCTGGATCGTCTTACCAATGGGTGGGGGGACAGATGACTCTGGAAACACCATATATTTT. Encoded protein: CAWIVLPMGGGTDDSGNTIYF.

The V and J genes are TRBV5-6 and TRBJ1-2, with D tentatively TRBD1 (6 bases). The germline V gene encodes CDR1 SGHDT and CDR2 YYEEEE. The length of the CDR3 is 14 residues. The ends were cut back, 4 bases at V and 5 bases at J, with 15 bases in the middle. CDR3 region: CASSPWGGAYGYTF. The DNA of the CDR3 is TGTGCCAGCAGCCCGTGGGGGGGGGCTTATGGCTACACCTTC.

The rearrangement joins TRBV6-5 to TRBJ2-5; D remains ambiguous. Germline assignment: CDR1 MNHEY and CDR2 SVGAGI. The ends were cut back, 3 bases at V and 9 bases at J, with 17 bases in the middle. The length of the CDR3 is 14 residues. CDR3 sequence: CASSYSLLRVAQYF. The CDR3 DNA sequence: TGTGCCAGCAGTTATTCCCTTTTGCGTGTCGCCCAGTACTTC.

The chain uses TRBV6-6 and TRBJ1-1, with 8 bases identical to TRBD1. CDR1 is MNHNY and CDR2 is SVGAGI in the germline V gene (reference sequence). CDR3 length equals 16 residues. With V trimmed by 5 bases and J by 0 bases, 8 bases remained unmatched. In DNA, the CDR3 is TGTGCCAGCAGTAGATCACAGGGGGGGATGAACACTGAAGCTTTCTTT. Protein: CASSRSQGGMNTEAFF.

V usage is TRBV7-6 and J usage is TRBJ1-4, with D perhaps matching TRBD1 (5 bases). The CDR3 is 14 residues long. The V and J ends lost 5 bases and 7 bases respectively, with 14 bases between them. CDR1 and CDR2 from the germline V gene are SGHVS and FNYEAQ. CDR3 sequence: CASSLAAGGEKLFF. DNA of the CDR3: TGTGCCAGCAGCCTCGCCGCCGGGGGTGAAAAACTGTTTTTT.

A word on this clone: Germline and junction disagree at one end, which may indicate a read error. The rearrangement joins TRBV18 to TRBJ2-3, with 9 bases that match TRBD2. This CDR3 is built from 16 residues. Germline V CDR1 and CDR2: KGHSH, LQKENI. The CDR3 here is CASSPPGLAGTDTQYF. DNA of the CDR3: TGTGCCAGCTCTCCACCGGGACTAGCCGGCACAGATACGCAGTATTTT.

V is TRBV18 and J is TRBJ1-4; 9 positions match TRBD1. CDR1 and CDR2 (germline): KGHSH, LQKENI. The CDR3 runs to 15 residues. V shed 4 bases, J shed 7 bases, and the junction held 7 bases outside the gene matches. As DNA, the CDR3 is TGTGCCAGCTCACAAGGGACAGGGAAAGGTGAAAAACTGTTTTTT. Protein: CASSQGTGKGEKLFF.

CDR3 amino acids: CASSPTTSGYDYNEQFF. Here the CDR3 DNA reads TGTGCCAGCTCACCCACGACTAGCGGGTATGACTACAATGAGCAGTTCTTC. This rearrangement joins TRBV18 to TRBJ2-1, with 10 bases fitting TRBD2. The CDR3 runs 17 residues. The V and J ends lost 3 bases and 3 bases, in that order; junction bases with no gene match: 8. Germline CDR1 and CDR2: KGHSH and LQKENI.

V is TRBV5-1 and J is TRBJ1-1, with TRBD1 identical over 10 bases. Germline V gene data show CDR1 as SGHRS and CDR2 as YFSETQ. The CDR3 sequence is 15 residues long. V was clipped by 4 bases and J by 3 bases; unmatched bases: 6. The CDR3 DNA is TGCGCCAGCAGCCTACCGGGACAGGGGTACACTGAAGCTTTCTTT. It codes for CASSLPGQGYTEAFF.

The rearrangement joins TRBV18 to TRBJ1-1; the D is unclear. The CDR3 is made up of 16 amino acids. Germline loops: CDR1 KGHSH, CDR2 LQKENI. V was cut by 0 bases and J by 3 bases, with 14 bases left in between. The CDR3 DNA is TGTGCCAGCTCACCACCAGCGAGCAAACTCGACACTGAAGCTTTCTTT. Its protein is CASSPPASKLDTEAFF.

The rearrangement uses TRBV19 and TRBJ2-2, with D perhaps matching TRBD2 (5 bases). Trimming removed 5 bases at V and 1 base at J, with 11 bases between. The CDR3 contains 15 residues. Germline CDR1 LNHDA, CDR2 SQIVND (reference sequence). In nucleotides, the CDR3 is TGTGCCAGTAGTTATTCTGCGGGGAACACCGGGGAGCTGTTTTTT. Its translation is CASSYSAGNTGELFF.

This chain joins TRBV7-2 and TRBJ2-7; D unclear. Per the germline V gene, CDR1 is SGHTA and CDR2 is FQGNSA. The CDR3 spans 16 residues. Trimming shortened V by 2 bases and J by 0 bases, and 14 bases separated the two germline ends. CDR3 in amino acids: CASSLWVARSSYEQYF. CDR3 coding DNA: TGTGCCAGCAGCTTATGGGTGGCGCGGAGCTCCTACGAGCAGTACTTC.

In its sample, this clone was seen once. The rearrangement joins TRBV28 to TRBJ1-5; TRBD1 might be the D (5 bases). Per the germline V gene, CDR1 is MDHEN and CDR2 is SYDVKM. Between the trimmed V and J ends, which lost 6 bases and 1 base, there was a span of 16 bases. The CDR3 runs 16 residues. The CDR3 protein is CASSLYRLGSNQPQHF. DNA for the CDR3: TGTGCCAGCAGCCTTTACAGGTTGGGGAGCAATCAGCCCCAGCATTTT.

The rearrangement links TRBV28 to TRBJ2-5, with a possible D match to TRBD1 (6 bases). The V gene's germline CDR1 is MDHEN and CDR2 SYDVKM. V lost 6 bases, J lost 2 bases, and 13 bases lay in between. The CDR3 length is 14 residues. The CDR3 nucleotides read TGTGCCAGCAGCTTGGACAGCACTCAAGAGACCCAGTACTTC. It translates to CASSLDSTQETQYF.

The rearrangement joins TRBV18 to TRBJ2-2; D is perhaps TRBD2 (6 bases). The CDR3 has 14 amino acids. Trimming shortened V by 0 bases and J by 7 bases, and 9 bases separated the two germline ends. Germline V gene lookup returns CDR1 KGHSH and CDR2 LQKENI. The CDR3 spells CASSPPREVGELFF. As DNA, the CDR3 is TGTGCCAGCTCACCACCTAGGGAGGTCGGGGAGCTGTTTTTT.

V usage is TRBV27 and J usage is TRBJ1-2, with 9 bases identical to TRBD1. CDR1 and CDR2 (germline): MNHEY, SMNVEV (reference sequence). This CDR3 is 15 amino acids long. With 4 bases clipped from V and 4 bases from J, the junction kept 7 bases outside the gene matches. This chain's CDR3 is CASSSDRGKVYGYTF. CDR3 DNA sequence: TGTGCCAGCAGTTCGGACAGGGGCAAAGTCTATGGCTACACCTTC.

This chain joins TRBV5-1 and TRBJ2-5, with a possible D match to TRBD2 (5 bases). The V end was cut by 7 bases, the J end by 4 bases, with 20 bases between. CDR3 length: 15 residues. CDR1 is SGHRS and CDR2 is YFSETQ in the germline V gene. For the CDR3, the DNA is TGCGCCAGCGGTCAAGGGCCCCCCGGGGTAGAGACCCAGTACTTC. Its protein product is CASGQGPPGVETQYF.